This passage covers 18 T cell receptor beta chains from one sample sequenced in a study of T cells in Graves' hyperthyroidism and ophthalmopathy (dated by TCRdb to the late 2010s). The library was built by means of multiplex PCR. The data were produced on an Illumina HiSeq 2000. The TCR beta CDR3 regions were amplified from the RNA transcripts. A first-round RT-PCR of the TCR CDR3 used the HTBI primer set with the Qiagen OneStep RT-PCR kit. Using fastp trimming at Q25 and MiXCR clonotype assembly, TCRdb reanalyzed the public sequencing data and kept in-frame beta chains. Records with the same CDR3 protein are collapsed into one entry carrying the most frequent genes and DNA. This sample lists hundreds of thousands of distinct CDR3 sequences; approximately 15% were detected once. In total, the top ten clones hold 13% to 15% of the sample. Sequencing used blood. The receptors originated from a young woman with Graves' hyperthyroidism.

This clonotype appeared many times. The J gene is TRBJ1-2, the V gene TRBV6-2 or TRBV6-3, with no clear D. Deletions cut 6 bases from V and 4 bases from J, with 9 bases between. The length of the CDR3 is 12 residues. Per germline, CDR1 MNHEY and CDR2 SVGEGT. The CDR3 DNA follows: TGTGCCAGCAGCGGATTGACCTATGGCTACACCTTC. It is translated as CASSGLTYGYTF.

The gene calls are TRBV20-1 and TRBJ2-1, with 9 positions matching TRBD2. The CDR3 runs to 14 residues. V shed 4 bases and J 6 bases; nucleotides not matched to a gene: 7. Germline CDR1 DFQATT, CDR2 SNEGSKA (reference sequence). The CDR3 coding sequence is TGCAGTGCTAATGGCGGGAGGGCCCCCAATGAGCAGTTCTTC. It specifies CSANGGRAPNEQFF.

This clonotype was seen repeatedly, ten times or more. The CDR3 DNA is TGTGCCAGCAGGCCCACGGGATTGGATACGCAGTATTTT. Translating gives CASRPTGLDTQYF. The chain uses TRBV28 and TRBJ2-3; TRBD2 might be the D (5 bases). The length of the CDR3 is 13 residues. CDR1 MDHEN and CDR2 SYDVKM come from the germline V gene. V was cut by 6 bases and J by 6 bases, with 13 bases left in between. Full variable domain (remainder filled in from reference TRBV28 and TRBJ2-3): DVKVTQSSRYLVKRTGEKVFLECVQDMDHENMFWYRQDPGLGLRLIYFSYDVKMKEKGDIPEGYSVSREKKERFSLILESASTNQTSMYLCASRPTGLDTQYFGPGTRLTVL.

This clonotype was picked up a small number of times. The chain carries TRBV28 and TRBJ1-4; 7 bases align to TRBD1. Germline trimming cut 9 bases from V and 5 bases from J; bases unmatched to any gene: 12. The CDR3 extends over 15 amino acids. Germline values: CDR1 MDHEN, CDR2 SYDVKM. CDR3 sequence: CASRSGTVRNEKLFF. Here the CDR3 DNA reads TGTGCCAGTAGATCTGGGACAGTAAGAAATGAAAAACTGTTTTTT.

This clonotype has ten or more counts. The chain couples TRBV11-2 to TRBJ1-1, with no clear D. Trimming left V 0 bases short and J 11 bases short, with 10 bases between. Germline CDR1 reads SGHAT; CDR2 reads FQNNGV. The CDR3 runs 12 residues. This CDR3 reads CASSLERQVAFF. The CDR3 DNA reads TGTGCCAGCAGCTTAGAACGCCAAGTGGCTTTCTTT.

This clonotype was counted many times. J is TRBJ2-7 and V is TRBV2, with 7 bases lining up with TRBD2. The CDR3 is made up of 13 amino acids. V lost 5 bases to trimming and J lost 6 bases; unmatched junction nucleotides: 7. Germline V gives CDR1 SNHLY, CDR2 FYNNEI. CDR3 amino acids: CASSPGGSGEQYF. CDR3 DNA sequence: TGTGCCAGCAGTCCCGGGGGGAGTGGCGAGCAGTACTTC.

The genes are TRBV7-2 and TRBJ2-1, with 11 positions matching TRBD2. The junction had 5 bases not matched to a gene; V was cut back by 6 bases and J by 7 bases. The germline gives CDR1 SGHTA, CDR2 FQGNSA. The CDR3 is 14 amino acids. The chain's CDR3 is CASRPGTSGNEQFF. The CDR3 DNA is TGTGCCAGCAGGCCCGGGACTAGCGGTAATGAGCAGTTCTTC.

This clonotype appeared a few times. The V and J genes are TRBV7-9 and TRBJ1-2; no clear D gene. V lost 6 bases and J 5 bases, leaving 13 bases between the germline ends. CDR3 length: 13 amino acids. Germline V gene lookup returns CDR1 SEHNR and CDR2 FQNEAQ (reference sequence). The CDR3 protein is CASRPPAKYGYTF. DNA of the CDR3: TGTGCCAGCAGGCCCCCGGCAAAATATGGCTACACCTTC. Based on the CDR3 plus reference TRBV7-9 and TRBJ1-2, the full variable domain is DTGVSQNPRHKITKRGQNVTFRCDPISEHNRLYWYRQTLGQGPEFLTYFQNEAQLEKSRLLSDRFSAERPKGSFSTLEIQRTEQGDSAMYLCASRPPAKYGYTFGSGTRLTVV.

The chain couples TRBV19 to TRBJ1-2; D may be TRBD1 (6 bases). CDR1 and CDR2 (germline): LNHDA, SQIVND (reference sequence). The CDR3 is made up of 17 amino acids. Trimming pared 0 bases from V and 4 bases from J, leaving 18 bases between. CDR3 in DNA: TGTGCCAGTAGTATAGATGGTTTGCGCAGGGGAATCTATGGCTACACCTTC. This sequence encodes CASSIDGLRRGIYGYTF.

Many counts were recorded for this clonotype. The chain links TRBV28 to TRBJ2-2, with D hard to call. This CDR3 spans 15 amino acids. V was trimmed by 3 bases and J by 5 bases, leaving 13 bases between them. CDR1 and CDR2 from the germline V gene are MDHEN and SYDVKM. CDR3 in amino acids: CASSFPGGGTGELFF. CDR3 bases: TGTGCCAGCAGTTTCCCCGGCGGCGGAACCGGGGAGCTGTTTTTT. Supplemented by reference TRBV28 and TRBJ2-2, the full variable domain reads DVKVTQSSRYLVKRTGEKVFLECVQDMDHENMFWYRQDPGLGLRLIYFSYDVKMKEKGDIPEGYSVSREKKERFSLILESASTNQTSMYLCASSFPGGGTGELFFGEGSRLTVL.

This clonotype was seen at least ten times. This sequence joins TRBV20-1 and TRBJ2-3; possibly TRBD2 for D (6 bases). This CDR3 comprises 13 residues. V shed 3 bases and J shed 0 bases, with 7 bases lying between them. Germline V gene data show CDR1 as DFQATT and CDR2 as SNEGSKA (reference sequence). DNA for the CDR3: TGCAGTGCTAGTGCGGGAAGCACAGATACGCAGTATTTT. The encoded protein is CSASAGSTDTQYF.

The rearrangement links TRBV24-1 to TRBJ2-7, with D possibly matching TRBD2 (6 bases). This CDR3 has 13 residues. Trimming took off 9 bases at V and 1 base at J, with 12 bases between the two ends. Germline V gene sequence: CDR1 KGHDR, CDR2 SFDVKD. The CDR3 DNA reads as TGTGCCACCGGGACTGCATCTTCCTACGAGCAGTACTTC. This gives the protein CATGTASSYEQYF.

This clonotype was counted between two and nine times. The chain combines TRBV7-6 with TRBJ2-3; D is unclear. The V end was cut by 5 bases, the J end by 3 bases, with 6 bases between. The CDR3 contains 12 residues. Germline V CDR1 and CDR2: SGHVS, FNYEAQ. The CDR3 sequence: CASSTLTDTQYF. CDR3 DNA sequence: TGTGCCAGCAGCACCCTGACAGATACGCAGTATTTT. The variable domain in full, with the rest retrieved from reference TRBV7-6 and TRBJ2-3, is GAGVSQSPRYKVTKRGQDVALRCDPISGHVSLYWYRQALGQGPEFLTYFNYEAQQDKSGLPNDRFSAERPEGSISTLTIQRTEQRDSAMYRCASSTLTDTQYFGPGTRLTVL.

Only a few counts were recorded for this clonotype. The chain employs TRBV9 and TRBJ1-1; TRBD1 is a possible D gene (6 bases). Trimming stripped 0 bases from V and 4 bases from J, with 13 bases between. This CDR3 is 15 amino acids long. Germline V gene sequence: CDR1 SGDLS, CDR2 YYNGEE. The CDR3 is CASSVEGGITTEAFF. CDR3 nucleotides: TGTGCCAGCAGCGTAGAGGGGGGGATCACCACTGAAGCTTTCTTT.

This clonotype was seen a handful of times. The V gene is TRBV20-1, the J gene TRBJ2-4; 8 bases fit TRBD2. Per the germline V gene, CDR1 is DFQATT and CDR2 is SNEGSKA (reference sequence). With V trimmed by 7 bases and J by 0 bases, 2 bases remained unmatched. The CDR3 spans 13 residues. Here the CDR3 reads CSVRGAAKNIQYF. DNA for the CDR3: TGCAGTGTGCGGGGGGCAGCCAAAAACATTCAGTACTTC.

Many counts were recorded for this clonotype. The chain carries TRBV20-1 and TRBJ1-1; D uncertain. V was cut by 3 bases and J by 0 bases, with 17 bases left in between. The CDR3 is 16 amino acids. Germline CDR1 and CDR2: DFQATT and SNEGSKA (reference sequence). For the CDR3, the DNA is TGCAGTGCTAGGGACTGGTCATGGCTTCTGAACACTGAAGCTTTCTTT. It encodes CSARDWSWLLNTEAFF.

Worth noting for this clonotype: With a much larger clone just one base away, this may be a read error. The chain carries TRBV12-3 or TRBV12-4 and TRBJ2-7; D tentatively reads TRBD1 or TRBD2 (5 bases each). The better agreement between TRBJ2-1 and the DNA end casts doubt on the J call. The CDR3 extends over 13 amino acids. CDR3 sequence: CASSRGVWYEQFF. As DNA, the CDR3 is TGTGCCAGCAGTAGGGGAGTCTGGTACGAGCAGTTCTTC.

CDR3 residues: CASSPTSGRGDEQFF. In DNA, the CDR3 is TGCGCCAGCAGCCCTACCAGCGGGAGAGGGGATGAGCAGTTCTTC. V and J are TRBV4-1 and TRBJ2-1, with 8 bases fitting TRBD2. Looked up from germline, CDR1 is MGHRA and CDR2 is YSYEKL. Germline trimming cut 4 bases from V and 8 bases from J; bases unmatched to any gene: 10. This CDR3 is 15 amino acids long.